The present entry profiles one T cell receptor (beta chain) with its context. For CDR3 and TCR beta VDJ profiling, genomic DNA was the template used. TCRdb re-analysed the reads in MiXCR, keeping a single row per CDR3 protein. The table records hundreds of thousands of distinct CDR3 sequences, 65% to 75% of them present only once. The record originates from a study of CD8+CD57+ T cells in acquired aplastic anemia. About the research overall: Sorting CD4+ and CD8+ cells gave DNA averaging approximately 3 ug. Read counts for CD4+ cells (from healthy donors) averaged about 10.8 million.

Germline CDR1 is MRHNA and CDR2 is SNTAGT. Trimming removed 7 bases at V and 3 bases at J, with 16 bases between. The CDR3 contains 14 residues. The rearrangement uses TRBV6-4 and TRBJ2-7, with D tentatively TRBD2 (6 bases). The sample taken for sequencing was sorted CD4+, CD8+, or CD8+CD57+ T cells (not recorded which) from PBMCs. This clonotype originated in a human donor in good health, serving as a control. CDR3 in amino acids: CASMRFGGSYEQYF. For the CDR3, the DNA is TGTGCCAGCATGAGATTCGGGGGTAGCTACGAGCAGTACTTC.